The subject of this entry is one T cell receptor beta chain. The record originates from a study of blood T cell repertoires in COVID-19. Study-level information: Samples representing acute and convalescent COVID-19 were sourced from the United States, Italy and Spain. PBMCs, B-cell-depleted T cells, or T cells were the source of the cDNA or gDNA that made up the material.

Source study methods: It was from reference gene primer amplification that nucleated cell counts were estimated. The assay was immunoSEQ multiplex PCR, and TCRdb's table has in-frame clones only and misses some. From that table come the V and J calls and clone size; the DNA was used to work out D and trimming. The sample records roughly 250,000 clones, about 85% being singletons. Seattle-derived patients entered the study during active infection and were followed longitudinally. This TCR was recovered from a human donor with COVID-19, enrolled during active disease. The donor label of this sample is uncertain. The sequencing input was peripheral blood.

CDR3 amino acids: CASSPPQADEKLFF. The CDR3 DNA sequence: TGTGCCAGCTCACCCCCCCAAGCGGATGAAAAACTGTTTTTT. V is TRBV18 and J is TRBJ1-4; D is uncertain. The CDR3 has 14 residues. With 3 bases removed from V and 6 bases from J, the gap between germline ends came to 11 bases. Germline V gene sequence: CDR1 KGHSH, CDR2 LQKENI.